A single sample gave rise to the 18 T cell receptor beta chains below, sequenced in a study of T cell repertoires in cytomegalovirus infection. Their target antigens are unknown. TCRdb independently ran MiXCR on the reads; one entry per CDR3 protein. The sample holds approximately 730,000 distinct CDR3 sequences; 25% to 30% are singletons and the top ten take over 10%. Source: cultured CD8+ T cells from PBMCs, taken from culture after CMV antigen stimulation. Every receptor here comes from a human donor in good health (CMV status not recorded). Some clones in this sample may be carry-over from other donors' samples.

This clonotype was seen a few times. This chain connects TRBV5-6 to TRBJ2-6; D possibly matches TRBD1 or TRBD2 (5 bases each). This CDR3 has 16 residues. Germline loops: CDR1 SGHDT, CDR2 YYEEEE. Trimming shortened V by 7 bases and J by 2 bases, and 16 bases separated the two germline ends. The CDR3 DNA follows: TGTGCCAGCCACCGTGGGACGGACCCTGGGGCCAACGTCCTGACTTTC. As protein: CASHRGTDPGANVLTF.

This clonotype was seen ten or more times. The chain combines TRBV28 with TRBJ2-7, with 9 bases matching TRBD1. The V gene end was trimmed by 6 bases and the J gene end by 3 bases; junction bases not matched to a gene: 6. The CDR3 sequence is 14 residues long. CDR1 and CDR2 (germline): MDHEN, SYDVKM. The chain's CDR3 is CASRTGTGHYEQYV. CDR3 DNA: TGTGCCAGCAGAACCGGGACAGGGCACTACGAGCAGTACGTC.

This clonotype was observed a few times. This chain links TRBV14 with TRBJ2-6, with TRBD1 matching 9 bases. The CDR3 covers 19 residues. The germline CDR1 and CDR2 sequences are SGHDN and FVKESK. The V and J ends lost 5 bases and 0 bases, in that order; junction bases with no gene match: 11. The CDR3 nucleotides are TGTGCCAGCAGCGACTTAACAGGGGGCCACCGCTCTGGGGCCAACGTCCTGACTTTC. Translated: CASSDLTGGHRSGANVLTF.

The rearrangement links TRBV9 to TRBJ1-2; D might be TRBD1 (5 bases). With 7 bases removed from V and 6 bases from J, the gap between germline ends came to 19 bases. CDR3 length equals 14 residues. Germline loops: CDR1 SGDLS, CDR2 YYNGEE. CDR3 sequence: CASGTSTKKNGYTF. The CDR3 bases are TGTGCCAGCGGGACGTCCACGAAAAAGAATGGCTACACCTTC.

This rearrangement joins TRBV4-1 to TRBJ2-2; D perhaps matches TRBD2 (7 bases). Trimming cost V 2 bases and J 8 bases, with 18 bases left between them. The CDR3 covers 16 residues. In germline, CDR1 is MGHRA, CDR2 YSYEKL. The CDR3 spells CASSQIAGALKGELFF. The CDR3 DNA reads TGCGCCAGCAGCCAAATTGCGGGGGCCCTCAAAGGGGAGCTGTTTTTT.

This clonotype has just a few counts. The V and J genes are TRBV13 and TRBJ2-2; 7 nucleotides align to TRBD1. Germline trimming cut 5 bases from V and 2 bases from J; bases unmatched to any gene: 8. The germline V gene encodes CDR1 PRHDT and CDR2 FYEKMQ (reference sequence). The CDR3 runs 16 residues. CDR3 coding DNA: TGTGCCAGCAGCCCCGAACAGGGGCCAAACACCGGGGAGCTGTTTTTT. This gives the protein CASSPEQGPNTGELFF.

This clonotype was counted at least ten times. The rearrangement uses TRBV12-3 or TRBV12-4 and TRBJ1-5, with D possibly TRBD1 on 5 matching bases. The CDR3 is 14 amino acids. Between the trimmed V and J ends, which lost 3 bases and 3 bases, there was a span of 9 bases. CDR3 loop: CASSFGRDNQPQHF. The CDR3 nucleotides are TGTGCCAGCAGTTTCGGCAGGGACAATCAGCCCCAGCATTTT.

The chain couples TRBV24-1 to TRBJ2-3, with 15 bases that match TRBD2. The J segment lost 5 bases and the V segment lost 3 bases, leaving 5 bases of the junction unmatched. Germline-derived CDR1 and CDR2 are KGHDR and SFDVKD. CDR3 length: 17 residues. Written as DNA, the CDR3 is TGTGCCACCAGTGATCCGGGACTAGCGGGGGGAGGAGATACGCAGTATTTT. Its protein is CATSDPGLAGGGDTQYF.

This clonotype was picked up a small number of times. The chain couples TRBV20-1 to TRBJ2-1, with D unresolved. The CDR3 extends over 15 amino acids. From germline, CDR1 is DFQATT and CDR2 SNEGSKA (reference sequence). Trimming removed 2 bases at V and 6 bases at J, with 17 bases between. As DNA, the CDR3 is TGCAGTGCTAGAATTTCCGGATCTTGGGCCAATGAGCAGTTCTTC. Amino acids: CSARISGSWANEQFF.

CDR3 region: CASKTQPQETQYF. CDR3 coding DNA: TGTGCCAGCAAAACACAGCCCCAAGAGACCCAGTACTTC. The rearrangement uses TRBV6-1 and TRBJ2-5; D is uncertain. The V end was cut by 7 bases, the J end by 1 base, with 10 bases between. The CDR3 has 13 residues. Germline CDR1 reads MNHNS; CDR2 reads SASEGT.

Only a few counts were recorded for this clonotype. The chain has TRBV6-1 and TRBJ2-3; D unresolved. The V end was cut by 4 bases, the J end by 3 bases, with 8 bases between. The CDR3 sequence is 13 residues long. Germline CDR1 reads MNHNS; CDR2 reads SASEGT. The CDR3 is CASSAAHTDTQYF. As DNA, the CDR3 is TGTGCCAGCAGTGCAGCCCATACAGATACGCAGTATTTT.

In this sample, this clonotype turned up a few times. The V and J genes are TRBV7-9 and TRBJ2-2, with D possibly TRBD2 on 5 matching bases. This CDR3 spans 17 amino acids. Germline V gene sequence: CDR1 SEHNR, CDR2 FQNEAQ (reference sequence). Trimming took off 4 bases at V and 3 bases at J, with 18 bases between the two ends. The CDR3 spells CASSSPKRERYTGELFF. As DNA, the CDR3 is TGTGCCAGCAGCTCCCCTAAGAGGGAGAGGTACACCGGGGAGCTGTTTTTT. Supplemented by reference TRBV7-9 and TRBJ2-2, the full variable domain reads DTGVSQNPRHKITKRGQNVTFRCDPISEHNRLYWYRQTLGQGPEFLTYFQNEAQLEKSRLLSDRFSAERPKGSFSTLEIQRTEQGDSAMYLCASSSPKRERYTGELFFGEGSRLTVL.

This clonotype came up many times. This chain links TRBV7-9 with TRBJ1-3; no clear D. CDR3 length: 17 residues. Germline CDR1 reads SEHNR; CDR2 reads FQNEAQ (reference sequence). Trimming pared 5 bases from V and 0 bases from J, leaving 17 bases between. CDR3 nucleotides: TGTGCCAGCAGCCCAGCCTACAGACATTCCTCTGGAAACACCATATATTTT. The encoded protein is CASSPAYRHSSGNTIYF.

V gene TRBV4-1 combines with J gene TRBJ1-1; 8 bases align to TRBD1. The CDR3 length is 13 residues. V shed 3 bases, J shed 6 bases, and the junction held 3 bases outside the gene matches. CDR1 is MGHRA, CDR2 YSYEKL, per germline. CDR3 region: CASSQVQGAEAFF. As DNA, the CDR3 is TGCGCCAGCAGCCAGGTACAGGGGGCTGAAGCTTTCTTT.

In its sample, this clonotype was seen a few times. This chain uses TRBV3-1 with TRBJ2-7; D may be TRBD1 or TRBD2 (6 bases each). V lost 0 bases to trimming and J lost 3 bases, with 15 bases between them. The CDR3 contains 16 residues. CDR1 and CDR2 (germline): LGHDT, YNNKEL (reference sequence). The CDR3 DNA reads TGTGCCAGCAGCCAAGATCTGACAGGAGGGTTCTACGAGCAGTACTTC. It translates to CASSQDLTGGFYEQYF.

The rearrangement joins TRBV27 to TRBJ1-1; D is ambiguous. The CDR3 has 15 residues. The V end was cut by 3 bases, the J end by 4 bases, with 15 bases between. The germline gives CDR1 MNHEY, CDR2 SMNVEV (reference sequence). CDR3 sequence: CASSFHEGLGTEAFF. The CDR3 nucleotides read TGTGCCAGCAGTTTCCACGAAGGATTGGGCACTGAAGCTTTCTTT.

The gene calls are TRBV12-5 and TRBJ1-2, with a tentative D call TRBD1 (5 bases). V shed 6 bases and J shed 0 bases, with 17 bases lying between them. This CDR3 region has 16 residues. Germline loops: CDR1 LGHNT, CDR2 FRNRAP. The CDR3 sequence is CASGSHRDVANYGYTF. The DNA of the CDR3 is TGTGCTAGTGGATCACATCGGGACGTAGCTAACTATGGCTACACCTTC.

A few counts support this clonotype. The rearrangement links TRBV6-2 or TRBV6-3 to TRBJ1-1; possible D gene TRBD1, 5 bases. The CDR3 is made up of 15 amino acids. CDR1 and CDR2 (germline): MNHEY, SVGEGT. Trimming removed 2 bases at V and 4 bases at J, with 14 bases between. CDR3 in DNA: TGTGCCAGCAGTTACCCAGGGACCGCGGGCACTGAAGCTTTCTTT. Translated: CASSYPGTAGTEAFF.